This T cell receptor beta chain is drawn from a study of T cell responses to AZD1222 COVID-19 vaccine (dated by TCRdb to the early 2020s). Concerning the study at large: AZD1222 recipients given second doses at about 4 weeks or at about 12 weeks were pooled, since spike-specific TCR depth and breadth were not found to differ between the two schedules. A total of 230 to 250 trial participants underwent TCR sequencing, of whom 207 received two doses of AZD1222 and about 25 received two doses of the MenACWY control vaccine. Trial participants were enrolled into age subgroups of 18-55, 56-69 and 70-plus years, which contained around 150, 29 and 61 TCR-sequenced participants, respectively.

A word on this clone: Which antigen it targets is not known. Base qualities are not provided; no much larger clone lies one nucleotide away.

Reading the label with the study, this specimen's time point is: baseline before first vaccination. The vaccinee samples were drawn from two UK trials, COV001 and COV002, one of which was a single-blind randomized controlled phase 2/3 trial testing AZD1222 (ChAdOx1 nCoV-19) in healthy adults. For TCRbeta chain sequencing, PBMC samples were collected from trial participants at day 0 and at day 28 after the second dose. On the study overall, not on this receptor specifically: Most participants were white British and females outnumbered males, and the authors suggested that clonal diversity may have been underestimated. Because no day 14 peak-response samples were available, the repertoires could be characterized only after the peak T cell response. Conclusions about previously exposed vaccinees were limited because only six AZD1222 recipients were SARS-CoV-2 seropositive at baseline. Reportedly, close to half of the unique spike-specific TCRs recognized epitopes lying outside the regions that are mutated in the B.1.351 and B.1.1.7 variants. The 56-69-year group was small, and its depth increase did not reach significance, likely because of low power. A significant rise in spike-specific TCR breadth and depth was observed after two AZD1222 doses relative to day 0 and relative to MenACWY recipients. The whole spike protein was spanned by vaccine-associated CD4 TCRs, and dominant responses were seen in regions 160-218 and 743-854.

The CDR3 regions of human TCRbeta chains were analyzed by immunosequencing. As for how the authors treated the data: TCRs in the repertoires were compared against a reference library of SARS-CoV-2-specific TCRs that had been generated with the MIRA antigen-specificity platform. Breadth was defined as the fraction of unique TCRs that were SARS-CoV-2-associated, and depth was defined as the fraction of total T cells that were SARS-CoV-2-associated. Using the MIRA data, every spike-specific TCR was mapped to the spike region that the TCR reacted to and assigned to either a CD4 or a CD8 class. Log10-transformed breadth and depth values were compared by one-way ANOVA with Sidak's multiple comparisons tests. Sourced from immuneACCESS, this table was stored by TCRdb with only in-frame sequences that have V and J called. A share of the clones is absent; for the studies checked, an unresolved V gene accounts for under half, and the remainder has no known explanation. V, J and clone size are taken as reported in that table, and D and trimming were inferred from the DNA itself. The sample table shows some 100,000 clones, and more than 75% are seen once. The ten largest clones take up 3% to 4% of the sample.

The junction shows trimming of 1 base on V and 2 bases on J, plus 12 bases between the germline ends. The CDR3 numbers 16 residues from cysteine through phenylalanine. Kept here is only the CDR3 DNA, which spans 48 bases and is read in frame from base 1. The germline V gene yields SGHTA for CDR1 and FQGNSA for CDR2. This receptor was taken from an adult in good health. This specimen consisted of peripheral blood, obtained on day 0 of AZD1222 vaccination. The chain joins TRBV7-2 to TRBJ2-1; no D gene call is confident. At the DNA level, the sequence is TGTGCCAGCAGCTTAGTAGCCCAGATGACCTACAATGAGCAGTTCTTC. Its coded protein is CASSLVAQMTYNEQFF.